This passage covers 12 T cell receptor beta chains from one sample sequenced in a study of blood T cell repertoires in COVID-19. Some clones are missing from TCRdb's copy, which holds only in-frame ones; the method was immunoSEQ multiplex PCR. The sample records roughly 53,000 clones, approximately 90% being singletons. Sequencing was carried out using peripheral blood. The receptors originated from a woman aged 40-49 years with active COVID-19.

This sequence joins TRBV2 and TRBJ2-5, with 7 bases identical to TRBD2. There are 13 residues in the CDR3. Germline V gives CDR1 SNHLY, CDR2 FYNNEI. V dropped 7 bases and J dropped 5; count of bases not matched to a gene: 7. CDR3 in amino acids: CASKGSRGETQYF. Here the CDR3 DNA reads TGTGCCAGCAAGGGGTCGCGGGGGGAGACCCAGTACTTC.

The chain links TRBV6-5 to TRBJ1-4, with 7 bases identical to TRBD1. Trimming removed 6 bases from V and 8 bases from J; junction bases left unmatched: 9. The CDR3 is 14 amino acids. CDR1 MNHEY and CDR2 SVGAGI come from the germline V gene. The chain's CDR3 is CASRLAGGWEKLFF. The CDR3 DNA is TGTGCCAGCAGGCTTGCAGGGGGTTGGGAAAAACTGTTTTTT.

V usage is TRBV18 and J usage is TRBJ1-2; 11 bases fit TRBD1. The V gene's germline CDR1 is KGHSH and CDR2 LQKENI. The CDR3 contains 15 residues. With 2 bases clipped from V and 3 bases from J, the junction kept 2 bases outside the gene matches. The CDR3 DNA reads as TGTGCCAGCTCACCAGCGGGACAGGGGGACTATGGCTACACCTTC. Residues: CASSPAGQGDYGYTF.

This chain links TRBV2 with TRBJ2-2; weak D call: TRBD2 (6 bases). The ends were cut back, 5 bases at V and 1 base at J, with 23 bases in the middle. The CDR3 spans 19 residues. The germline V gene has CDR1 SNHLY and CDR2 FYNNEI. CDR3 sequence reads: CASSQNAFGLSGNTGELFF. The CDR3 region has the DNA TGTGCCAGCAGTCAGAACGCGTTCGGACTATCAGGGAACACCGGGGAGCTGTTTTTT. Looking up the rest from reference TRBV2 and TRBJ2-2 gives the full variable domain: EPEVTQTPSHQVTQMGQEVILRCVPISNHLYFYWYRQILGQKVEFLVSFYNNEISEKSEIFDDQFSVERPDGSNFTLKIRSTKLEDSAMYFCASSQNAFGLSGNTGELFFGEGSRLTVL.

The chain joins TRBV18 to TRBJ1-1, with 7 positions matching TRBD1. Trimming removed 3 bases from V and 4 bases from J; junction bases left unmatched: 2. Germline lookup yields CDR1 KGHSH and CDR2 LQKENI. This CDR3 has 13 residues. The CDR3 sequence is CASSPDRATEAFF. CDR3 sequence (DNA): TGTGCCAGCTCACCCGACAGGGCCACTGAAGCTTTCTTT.

This clone was seen just once. Here the CDR3 DNA reads TGTGCCAGCAGCTTCAGGACAGGGGGGGGGACTGAAGCTTTCTTT. It yields the protein CASSFRTGGGTEAFF. The chain combines TRBV11-3 with TRBJ1-1; TRBD1 agrees at 10 bases. J was trimmed by 5 bases and V by 3 bases; bases with no gene match: 6. The V gene's germline CDR1 is SGHNT and CDR2 YENEEA. The CDR3 consists of 15 residues.

The genes are TRBV5-1 and TRBJ2-1; tentatively, D is TRBD1 (5 bases). The CDR3 extends over 14 amino acids. V was trimmed by 0 bases and J by 8 bases, leaving 12 bases between them. The germline V gene has CDR1 SGHRS and CDR2 YFSETQ. As DNA, the CDR3 is TGCGCCAGCAGCTTGGGGGGCACCCTGCATGAGCAGTTCTTC. Translation: CASSLGGTLHEQFF.

The chain recombines TRBV6-5 with TRBJ2-7; TRBD2 matches at 7 bases. The germline V gene encodes CDR1 MNHEY and CDR2 SVGAGI. There are 15 residues in the CDR3. Germline trimming cut 5 bases from V and 1 base from J; bases unmatched to any gene: 8. CDR3 residues: CASSTRGGGSYEQYF. CDR3 coding DNA: TGTGCCAGCAGTACCCGCGGGGGAGGGTCCTACGAGCAGTACTTC.

The chain employs TRBV3-1 (or the pseudogene TRBV3-2) and TRBJ2-2; D perhaps matches TRBD2 (6 bases). The germline V gene has CDR1 LGHDT and CDR2 YNNKEL (reference sequence). CDR3 length: 17 residues. Trimming removed 4 bases from V and 3 bases from J, with 18 bases in between. The CDR3 DNA follows: TGTGCCAGCAGCCCCCGGGGAAGGAGGAGGGACACCGGGGAGCTGTTTTTT. Its protein is CASSPRGRRRDTGELFF.

The rearrangement uses TRBV2 and TRBJ1-4, with TRBD1 matching 8 bases. Germline assignment: CDR1 SNHLY and CDR2 FYNNEI. The CDR3 covers 15 residues. The ends lost 4 bases at V and 7 bases at J; junction bases unmatched: 8. For the CDR3, the DNA is TGTGCCAGCAGTGTTATCAGGGGGCGCGTTGAAAAACTGTTTTTT. Protein product: CASSVIRGRVEKLFF.

This rearrangement joins TRBV6-5 to TRBJ2-1; TRBD2 matches 8 bases. The germline V gene encodes CDR1 MNHEY and CDR2 SVGAGI. V lost 6 bases and J lost 2; bases outside the gene matches: 3. The CDR3 consists of 14 residues. The DNA for the CDR3 is TGTGCCAGCAGCCGGGGGGGGGCCTACAATGAGCAGTTCTTC. Its protein product is CASSRGGAYNEQFF.

V and J are TRBV7-2 and TRBJ2-5, with TRBD1 matching over 12 bases. Germline assignment: CDR1 SGHTA and CDR2 FQGNSA. The J segment lost 4 bases and the V segment lost 4 bases, leaving 4 bases of the junction unmatched. The CDR3 has 15 residues. CDR3 in amino acids: CASSSGQGAGETQYF. The DNA for the CDR3 is TGTGCCAGCAGCTCGGGACAGGGGGCTGGAGAGACCCAGTACTTC.